One sample yielded the 10 T cell receptor beta chains listed below, sequenced in a study of T-cell reconstitution after alpha-beta-depleted transplantation in children. Preparing the TCRbeta library involved the use of unique molecular identifiers. MiXCR, run by TCRdb on the PCR reads, gives a single entry per CDR3 protein. The sample shows approximately 350,000 distinct CDR3 sequences, about 17% of them seen only once. Sample: PBMCs, mostly from graft donor cells, taken 360 days after TCRalphabeta/CD19-depleted stem cell transplant. These TCRs come from a male patient between 2 and 10 years old who had a stem cell transplant for acute lymphoblastic leukemia, so the T cells may come from the graft donor.

The chain joins TRBV7-9 to TRBJ2-5, with TRBD2 matching 10 bases. The CDR3 loop spans 16 amino acids. CDR1 is SEHNR and CDR2 is FQNEAQ in the germline V gene (reference sequence). The trim removed 3 bases at V and 3 bases at J, leaving 7 bases unmatched. Written as DNA, the CDR3 is TGTGCCAGCAGCTTCTTAGGACTAGCGGATAAAGAGACCCAGTACTTC. It specifies CASSFLGLADKETQYF.

The chain joins TRBV20-1 to TRBJ2-2; 7 bases map to TRBD2. The CDR3 has 16 amino acids. Germline values: CDR1 DFQATT, CDR2 SNEGSKA (reference sequence). Trimming cost V 0 bases and J 4 bases; bases outside gene matches: 8. The CDR3 loop is CSAREPGLPLTGELFF. The DNA of the CDR3 is TGCAGTGCTAGAGAACCGGGACTACCCCTCACCGGGGAGCTGTTTTTT.

In its sample, this clonotype was seen many times. The chain joins TRBV7-9 to TRBJ2-2, with D uncertain. The CDR3 totals 12 residues. Germline CDR1 is SEHNR and CDR2 is FQNEAQ (reference sequence). V lost 1 base and J 6 bases, leaving 3 bases between the germline ends. CDR3 sequence: CASSLGPGELFF. CDR3 sequence (DNA): TGTGCCAGCAGCTTAGGGCCCGGGGAGCTGTTTTTT.

J is TRBJ1-3 and V is TRBV7-9, with D unresolved. The CDR3 length is 13 residues. Trimming left V 3 bases short and J 8 bases short, with 11 bases between. Germline assignment: CDR1 SEHNR and CDR2 FQNEAQ (reference sequence). CDR3 nucleotides: TGTGCCAGCAGCTTGGGCGGAGTGGACACCATATATTTT. Its translation is CASSLGGVDTIYF.

The rearrangement uses TRBV20-1 and TRBJ2-7; D not certain. Germline values: CDR1 DFQATT, CDR2 SNEGSKA (reference sequence). This CDR3 region has 16 residues. Trimming stripped 0 bases from V and 5 bases from J, with 20 bases between. The DNA of the CDR3 is TGCAGTGCTAGAGAGTACGCAAACTCCGGTCGTCACGAGCAGTACTTC. Translation: CSAREYANSGRHEQYF.

There are a few counts of this clonotype. The chain uses TRBV30 and TRBJ2-3; 9 bases match TRBD1. The CDR3 is made up of 13 amino acids. The trim removed 8 bases at V and 1 base at J, leaving 4 bases unmatched. Per the germline V gene, CDR1 is GTSNPN and CDR2 is SVGIG (reference sequence). The CDR3 loop reads CARDRVGTDTQYF. For the CDR3, the DNA is TGTGCCCGGGACAGGGTAGGCACAGATACGCAGTATTTT.

This clonotype was counted ten times or more. The chain couples TRBV5-1 to TRBJ2-1; 10 bases map to TRBD2. V trimming: 0 bases; J trimming: 0 bases; junction bases outside the gene matches: 3. The germline V gene encodes CDR1 SGHRS and CDR2 YFSETQ. The CDR3 has 17 amino acids. The DNA of the CDR3 is TGCGCCAGCAGCTTGGGGCCTAGCGGGAGCTCCTACAATGAGCAGTTCTTC. It is translated as CASSLGPSGSSYNEQFF.

The rearrangement links TRBV5-1 to TRBJ2-7, with 9 bases fitting TRBD1. Germline CDR1 and CDR2: SGHRS and YFSETQ. The CDR3 extends over 15 amino acids. The V segment lost 0 bases and the J segment 2 bases; nucleotides outside the gene matches: 3. As DNA, the CDR3 is TGCGCCAGCAGCTTGGGGGACAGGGTACCCTACGAGCAGTACTTC. Amino acid sequence: CASSLGDRVPYEQYF.

This clonotype was counted only a few times. The J gene is TRBJ1-2, the V gene TRBV2; 8 positions match TRBD1. This CDR3 contains 13 residues. J was trimmed by 5 bases and V by 8 bases; bases with no gene match: 7. Germline-derived CDR1 and CDR2 are SNHLY and FYNNEI. The CDR3 DNA reads TGTGCCAGCGCCAGGGGGCCGGCGTATGGCTACACCTTC. This translates into CASARGPAYGYTF.

This chain connects TRBV12-3 or TRBV12-4 to TRBJ2-3, with 12 bases identical to TRBD2. This CDR3 spans 16 amino acids. V was clipped by 5 bases and J by 0 bases; unmatched bases: 3. As DNA, the CDR3 is TGTGCCAGCAGTCGTGGGACTAGCGGGAGCACAGATACGCAGTATTTT. Its protein product is CASSRGTSGSTDTQYF.